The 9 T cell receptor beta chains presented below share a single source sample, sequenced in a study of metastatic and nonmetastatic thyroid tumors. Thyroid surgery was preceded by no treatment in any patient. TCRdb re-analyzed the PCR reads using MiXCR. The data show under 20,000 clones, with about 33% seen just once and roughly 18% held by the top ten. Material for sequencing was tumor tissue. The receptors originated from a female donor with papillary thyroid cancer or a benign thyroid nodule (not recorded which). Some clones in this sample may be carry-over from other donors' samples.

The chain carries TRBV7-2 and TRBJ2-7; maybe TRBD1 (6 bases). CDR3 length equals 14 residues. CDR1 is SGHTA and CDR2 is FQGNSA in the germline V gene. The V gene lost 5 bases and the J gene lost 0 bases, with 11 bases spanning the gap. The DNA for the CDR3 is TGTGCCAGCAGCCTCGGGACAAACTCCTACGAGCAGTACTTC. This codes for CASSLGTNSYEQYF.

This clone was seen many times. The CDR3 nucleotides are TGTGCCAGCAGCCCACCCGGGACTAGAGACAATGAGCAGTTCTTC. It yields the protein CASSPPGTRDNEQFF. V and J are TRBV5-4 and TRBJ2-1; 8 bases agree with TRBD2. The CDR3 runs 15 residues. The V gene's germline CDR1 is SGHNT and CDR2 YYREEE (reference sequence). V trimming: 4 bases; J trimming: 5 bases; junction bases outside the gene matches: 8.

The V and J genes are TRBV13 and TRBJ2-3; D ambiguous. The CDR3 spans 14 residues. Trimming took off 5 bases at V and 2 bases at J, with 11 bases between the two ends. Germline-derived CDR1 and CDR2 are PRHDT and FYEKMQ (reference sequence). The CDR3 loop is CASSRRRITDTQYF. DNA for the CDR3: TGTGCCAGCAGCCGCAGGCGTATCACAGATACGCAGTATTTT.

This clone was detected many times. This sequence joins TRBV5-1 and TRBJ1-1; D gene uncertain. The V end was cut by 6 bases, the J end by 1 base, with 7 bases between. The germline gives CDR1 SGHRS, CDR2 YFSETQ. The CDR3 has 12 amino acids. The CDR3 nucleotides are TGCGCCAGCATCGGAGCGAACACTGAAGCTTTCTTT. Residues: CASIGANTEAFF.

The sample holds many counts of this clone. CDR3: CAVARDGGGTDTQYF. The CDR3, as DNA: TGTGCCGTAGCAAGAGACGGAGGGGGCACAGATACGCAGTATTTT. This chain uses TRBV6-1 with TRBJ2-3, with a weak D call TRBD2 (6 bases). The CDR3 loop spans 15 amino acids. CDR1 is MNHNS, CDR2 SASEGT, per germline. The V gene lost 11 bases and the J gene lost 1 base, with 19 bases spanning the gap.

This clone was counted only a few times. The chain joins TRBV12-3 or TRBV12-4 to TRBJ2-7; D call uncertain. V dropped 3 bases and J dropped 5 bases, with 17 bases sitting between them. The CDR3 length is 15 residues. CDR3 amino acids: CASSFEPDTSHEQYF. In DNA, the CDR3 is TGTGCCAGCAGTTTCGAACCCGACACGAGCCACGAGCAGTACTTC.

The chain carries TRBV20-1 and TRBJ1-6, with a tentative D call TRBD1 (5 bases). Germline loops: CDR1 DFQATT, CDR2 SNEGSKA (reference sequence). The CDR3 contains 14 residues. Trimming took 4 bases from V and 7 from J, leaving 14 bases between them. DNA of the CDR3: TGCAGTGCTACTGCGGGACGGTTAAATTCACCCCTCCACTTT. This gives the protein CSATAGRLNSPLHF.

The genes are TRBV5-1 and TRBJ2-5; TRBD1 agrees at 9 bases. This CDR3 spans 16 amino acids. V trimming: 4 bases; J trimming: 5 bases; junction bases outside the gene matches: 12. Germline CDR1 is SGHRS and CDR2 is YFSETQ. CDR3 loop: CASSQATGQGWETQYF. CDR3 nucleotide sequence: TGCGCCAGCAGCCAGGCGACGGGACAGGGCTGGGAGACCCAGTACTTC.

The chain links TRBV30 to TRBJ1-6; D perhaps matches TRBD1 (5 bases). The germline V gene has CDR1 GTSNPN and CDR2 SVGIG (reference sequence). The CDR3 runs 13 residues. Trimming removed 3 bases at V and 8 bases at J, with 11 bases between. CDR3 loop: CAWSALTDSPLHF. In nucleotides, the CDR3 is TGTGCCTGGAGCGCTTTGACAGATTCACCCCTCCACTTT.